Following are 2 T cell receptor beta chains from one sample sequenced in a study of naive and memory T cell subsets. The beta constant-region primer was an equimolar mix of two oligonucleotides covering TRBC1 and TRBC2. Ligated cDNA was amplified by four rounds of PCR with nested alpha and beta constant-region primers and SP2. Each CDR3 protein is one row after TCRdb ran MiXCR on the UMI-ligation and nested PCR reads. Of about 4,700 distinct CDR3 sequences listed, approximately 5.2% are singletons. The material sequenced was effector memory CD8+ T cells from blood. Indicated subset: effector memory, CD45RA- CD27-. Receptors were obtained from a human donor in good health.

This clonotype was counted many times. The V gene is TRBV20-1, the J gene TRBJ2-1; the D gene is possibly TRBD2 (5 bases). The CDR3 has 13 amino acids. The germline gives CDR1 DFQATT, CDR2 SNEGSKA (reference sequence). V lost 1 base and J 5 bases, leaving 9 bases between the germline ends. CDR3 amino acids: CSARGAADNEQFF. Written as DNA, the CDR3 is TGCAGTGCTAGAGGTGCAGCGGACAATGAGCAGTTCTTC.

In this sample, this clonotype turned up many times. The genes are TRBV29-1 and TRBJ2-5, with 9 positions matching TRBD2. V lost 7 bases to trimming and J lost 5 bases; unmatched junction nucleotides: 5. From germline, CDR1 is SQVTM and CDR2 ANQGSEA. The CDR3 runs to 12 residues. In DNA form, the CDR3 reads TGCAGCGCTAGCGGGACATCCGAGACCCAGTACTTC. This codes for CSASGTSETQYF.